These 20 T cell receptor beta chains were all obtained from the same sample, sequenced in a study of CD8 T cells in ankylosing spondylitis. In TCRdb, the 5' RACE reads were re-called with MiXCR into one record per CDR3 protein. The top ten hold around 13% of the sample, which has 380,000 or so distinct CDR3 sequences, roughly 20% seen once. The specimen sequenced was blood, either unsorted or a sorted T cell fraction (not recorded which). All receptors derive from a male donor with ankylosing spondylitis or in good health (not recorded which).

This clonotype was counted at least ten times. The chain recombines TRBV12-3 or TRBV12-4 with TRBJ2-1; D unresolved. V was trimmed by 4 bases and J by 5 bases, leaving 18 bases between them. This CDR3 is built from 16 residues. The CDR3 nucleotides read TGTGCCAGCAGTTCCCGGGTAGGCCGGATCCACAATGAGCAGTTCTTC. It yields the protein CASSSRVGRIHNEQFF.

This clonotype occurred a few times. J is TRBJ2-7 and V is TRBV6-4; TRBD1 matches 7 bases. The CDR3 spans 11 residues. The V segment lost 6 bases and the J segment 7 bases; nucleotides outside the gene matches: 3. Germline V gene sequence: CDR1 MRHNA, CDR2 SNTAGT. CDR3 residues: CASSQDREQYF. The CDR3 DNA reads as TGTGCCAGCAGCCAGGACAGGGAGCAGTACTTC.

The chain carries TRBV30 and TRBJ2-7, with 7 bases aligning to TRBD1. Germline CDR1 and CDR2: GTSNPN and SVGIG (reference sequence). V dropped 1 base and J dropped 2; count of bases not matched to a gene: 2. The CDR3 is 13 amino acids. CDR3 loop: CAWSGGTAYEQYF. The CDR3 bases are TGTGCCTGGAGTGGGGGGACAGCCTACGAGCAGTACTTC.

The chain employs TRBV12-3 or TRBV12-4 and TRBJ2-5, with TRBD2 matching over 7 bases. The CDR3 has 16 amino acids. V was clipped by 6 bases and J by 2 bases; unmatched bases: 12. The DNA for the CDR3 is TGTGCCAGCAGCTCCGGGGCGGGGGACCCGCAAGAGACCCAGTACTTC. This encodes CASSSGAGDPQETQYF.

With regard to this clonotype: The junction and the germline gene differ at one end; a read error may be behind it. The chain has TRBV4-1 and TRBJ1-4; D remains unclear. Per germline, CDR1 MGHRA and CDR2 YSYEKL. The CDR3 is 13 amino acids. The CDR3 DNA reads TGTGCCAGCAGCCCTCGGGGAAATGAAAAACTGTTTTTT. This codes for CASSPRGNEKLFF.

This clonotype was counted only a few times. The chain employs TRBV6-1 and TRBJ2-2; 11 bases map to TRBD1. Germline V gives CDR1 MNHNS, CDR2 SASEGT. V dropped 6 bases and J dropped 3; count of bases not matched to a gene: 6. The CDR3 sequence is 16 residues long. This CDR3 reads CASSRTGGDDTGELFF. The CDR3 DNA reads as TGTGCCAGCAGCCGGACAGGGGGCGATGACACCGGGGAGCTGTTTTTT.

This clonotype has only a few counts. The chain combines TRBV20-1 with TRBJ1-2, with 9 bases fitting TRBD1. There are 14 residues in the CDR3. In germline, CDR1 is DFQATT, CDR2 SNEGSKA (reference sequence). The trim removed 3 bases at V and 9 bases at J, leaving 11 bases unmatched. CDR3 loop: CSARAPGQGTSYTF. CDR3 nucleotides: TGCAGTGCTAGGGCCCCCGGACAGGGGACTAGCTACACCTTC.

The chain carries TRBV3-1 and TRBJ2-7; tentative D call: TRBD2 (5 bases). Germline V gene data show CDR1 as LGHDT and CDR2 as YNNKEL (reference sequence). Deletions cut 0 bases from V and 3 bases from J, with 12 bases between. The CDR3 consists of 15 residues. The CDR3 DNA reads as TGTGCCAGCAGCCAAGAACGGGGTCTTGGCTACGAGCAGTACTTC. Its protein product is CASSQERGLGYEQYF.

As DNA, the CDR3 is TGTGCCAGCAGCCCCGGGACAGGTGGAGAGCAGTTCTTC. Translated, it gives CASSPGTGGEQFF. The chain has TRBV11-3 and TRBJ2-1, with TRBD1 matching over 8 bases. Trimming removed 5 bases from V and 10 bases from J; junction bases left unmatched: 7. The CDR3 is 13 residues long. Germline assignment: CDR1 SGHNT and CDR2 YENEEA. The complete variable domain, with remaining parts taken from reference TRBV11-3 and TRBJ2-1, reads EAGVVQSPRYKIIEKKQPVAFWCNPISGHNTLYWYLQNLGQGPELLIRYENEEAVDDSQLPKDRFSAERLKGVDSTLKIQPAELGDSAVYLCASSPGTGGEQFFGPGTRLTVL.

A word on this clonotype: A read error may account for a junction end that differs from germline. The V and J genes are TRBV29-1 and TRBJ2-1, with D hard to call. The CDR3 runs to 11 residues. The germline CDR1 and CDR2 sequences are SQVTM and ANQGSEA. CDR3 protein: CSFETYNEQFF. In DNA, the CDR3 is TGCAGCTTTGAAACGTACAATGAGCAGTTCTTC.

V and J are TRBV20-1 and TRBJ2-1, with 10 bases lining up with TRBD2. Trimming at V came to 2 bases and at J to 6 bases, leaving 1 base not matched to a gene. Germline values: CDR1 DFQATT, CDR2 SNEGSKA (reference sequence). The CDR3 runs to 13 residues. The CDR3 nucleotides read TGCAGTGCTAGATTAGCGGGGGGCAATGAGCAGTTCTTC. This codes for CSARLAGGNEQFF.

This clonotype was seen only a few times. The CDR3 region has the DNA TGCGCCAGCAGCTCTTCGGGGAACAGTAGCCCCGAGCAGTACTTC. Its translation is CASSSSGNSSPEQYF. This rearrangement joins TRBV5-1 to TRBJ2-7; possibly TRBD2 for D (5 bases). The V and J ends lost 3 bases and 6 bases respectively, with 19 bases between them. Germline CDR1 and CDR2: SGHRS and YFSETQ. The CDR3 has 15 residues.

The table lists this clonotype with a few counts. The rearrangement uses TRBV20-1 and TRBJ2-6, with 8 bases identical to TRBD1. Losses at the gene ends were 1 base for V and 5 bases for J; bases not matched to a gene: 4. This CDR3 is built from 15 residues. Germline lookup yields CDR1 DFQATT and CDR2 SNEGSKA (reference sequence). The DNA for the CDR3 is TGCAGTGCTAGAGCCGGACAGGGTTGGGCCAACGTCCTGACTTTC. Amino acids: CSARAGQGWANVLTF.

The rearrangement links TRBV7-9 to TRBJ1-3; D unclear. This CDR3 region has 12 residues. The V end was cut by 2 bases, the J end by 8 bases, with 7 bases between. Looked up from germline, CDR1 is SEHNR and CDR2 is FQNEAQ (reference sequence). The DNA of the CDR3 is TGTGCCAGCAGCTTAAGGGTCGACACCATATATTTT. Protein: CASSLRVDTIYF.

This clonotype was seen only a few times. CDR3 nucleotide sequence: TGCAGTGCTACCGGGCGGGATGACCGGGACAGTAACCCCAATGAGCAGTTCTTC. Translation: CSATGRDDRDSNPNEQFF. V gene TRBV20-1 combines with J gene TRBJ2-1, with D possibly TRBD1 on 7 matching bases. V lost 4 bases and J 6 bases, leaving 28 bases between the germline ends. The germline V gene has CDR1 DFQATT and CDR2 SNEGSKA (reference sequence). The CDR3 sequence is 18 residues long.

This sequence joins TRBV12-5 and TRBJ2-5; the D gene is possibly TRBD2 (6 bases). With 0 bases removed from V and 0 bases from J, the gap between germline ends came to 14 bases. The CDR3 consists of 17 residues. Germline loops: CDR1 LGHNT, CDR2 FRNRAP. The CDR3 here is CASGLVKGGADQETQYF. The CDR3 DNA reads as TGTGCTAGTGGTTTGGTAAAGGGCGGGGCGGACCAAGAGACCCAGTACTTC.

This clonotype was seen only a few times. Germline and junction disagree at one end, which may indicate a read error. The V gene is TRBV7-7, the J gene TRBJ2-2; unclear D gene. Germline CDR1 is SSHAT and CDR2 is FNYEAQ (reference sequence). This CDR3 region has 14 residues. The CDR3 here is CASSLTANTGELFF. The CDR3 DNA reads TGTGCTAGCAGCCTTACAGCTAACACCGGGGAGCTGTTTTTT.

The J gene is TRBJ2-3, the V gene TRBV27, with D possibly matching TRBD2 (6 bases). The germline V gene encodes CDR1 MNHEY and CDR2 SMNVEV (reference sequence). The CDR3 runs 16 residues. With 5 bases removed from V and 11 bases from J, the gap between germline ends came to 26 bases. The chain's CDR3 is CASSRPGTFETVLQYF. In DNA form, the CDR3 reads TGTGCCAGCAGTCGCCCTGGGACTTTCGAAACCGTTTTGCAGTATTTT.

This clonotype was detected only a few times. The CDR3 DNA is TGTGCCAGCAGCTTAGTCCAGGGAAGCGATGGCTACACCTTC. It yields the protein CASSLVQGSDGYTF. J is TRBJ1-2 and V is TRBV7-9, with TRBD1 as a possible D gene (5 bases). Germline CDR1 SEHNR, CDR2 FQNEAQ (reference sequence). V lost 1 base and J lost 6, with 12 bases in between. The CDR3 loop spans 14 amino acids.

A few counts support this clonotype. The chain recombines TRBV6-5 with TRBJ2-5; maybe TRBD2 (5 bases). The V end lost 2 bases, the J end lost 5 bases, and 15 bases lay between the germline ends. Germline loops: CDR1 MNHEY, CDR2 SVGAGI. CDR3 length: 15 amino acids. CDR3 region: CASSYTGVGMETQYF. Written as DNA, the CDR3 is TGTGCCAGCAGTTACACCGGGGTTGGTATGGAGACCCAGTACTTC.